The 20 T cell receptor beta chains presented below share a single source sample, sequenced in a study of post-analysis software for immune sequencing data. Findings of the study overall: Several TRBV segments were more frequent in patients than controls; TRBV5-6, TRBV5-1 and TRBV20-1 belonged to this group.

These receptors have no known antigen. The TCR beta cDNA libraries contained unique molecular identifiers. TCRdb reanalysed the PCR reads using MiXCR and keeps one entry per CDR3 protein. The table records roughly 570,000 distinct CDR3 sequences, less than 40% of them present only once. The specimen sequenced was blood. The receptors shown here come from a girl aged 2-17 years with multiple sclerosis.

Details on this clonotype: A read error is likely, as this CDR3 ends without the conserved phenylalanine or tryptophan. This chain uses TRBV12-3 or TRBV12-4 with TRBJ2-3, with 10 bases lining up with TRBD2. The CDR3 has 16 amino acids. CDR3 in amino acids: CASSLSGGASTDAQYS. CDR3 DNA sequence: TGTGCCAGCAGTTTGAGCGGGGGGGCTAGCACAGATGCGCAGTATTCT.

V is TRBV6-6 and J is TRBJ2-2, with D tentatively TRBD1 or TRBD2 (5 bases each). The ends were cut back, 6 bases at V and 1 base at J, with 12 bases in the middle. This CDR3 contains 15 residues. CDR1 is MNHNY, CDR2 SVGAGI, per germline (reference sequence). DNA of the CDR3: TGTGCCAGCAGGACTGGGACGGAGAACACCGGGGAGCTGTTTTTT. Amino acids: CASRTGTENTGELFF.

Remarks on this clonotype: A read error may explain this, as a much larger clone is one base away. The rearrangement joins TRBV20-1 to TRBJ2-5, with D perhaps matching TRBD2 (5 bases). In germline, CDR1 is DFQATT, CDR2 SNEGSKA (reference sequence). The CDR3 length is 11 residues. Between the trimmed V and J ends, which lost 6 bases and 9 bases, there was a span of 14 bases. CDR3 DNA: TGCAGTGCCAACTCCAAGGAGGCCCAGTACTTC. Translating gives CSANSKEAQYF.

In the case of this clonotype: The junction differs from germline at one of its ends, possibly a read error. The V and J genes are TRBV7-2 and TRBJ2-4; D gene uncertain. With the DNA end fitting TRBJ2-5 better, the J assignment may be wrong. The germline CDR1 and CDR2 sequences are SGHTA and FQGNSA. CDR3 length: 14 residues. This chain's CDR3 is CASSPGSLQGTQYF. CDR3 nucleotide sequence: TGTGCCAGCAGCCCCGGGTCACTTCAAGGGACCCAGTACTTC.

This clonotype showed up just a few times. This chain joins TRBV20-1 and TRBJ1-4, with TRBD1 as a possible D gene (5 bases). The length of the CDR3 is 14 residues. CDR1 is DFQATT and CDR2 is SNEGSKA in the germline V gene (reference sequence). Trimming cost V 5 bases and J 10 bases, with 20 bases left between them. In nucleotides, the CDR3 is TGCAGTGCTGTCTTGACCGAGATTAGGGGAAAACTGTTTTTT. It codes for CSAVLTEIRGKLFF.

The rearrangement uses TRBV27 and TRBJ2-4; TRBD1 or TRBD2 may be the D gene (5 bases each). The tail of the sequence fits TRBJ2-7 better, so the J call may be wrong. Germline lookup yields CDR1 MNHEY and CDR2 SMNVEV (reference sequence). CDR3 length: 16 amino acids. CDR3 in amino acids: CASSSPAGTNSYEQYF. CDR3 nucleotide sequence: TGTGCCAGCAGTTCACCGGCAGGGACGAACTCCTACGAGCAGTACTTC.

The rearrangement joins TRBV5-1 to TRBJ1-1; the D gene is possibly TRBD1 (5 bases). CDR1 and CDR2 (germline): SGHRS, YFSETQ. CDR3 length: 15 amino acids. The V gene lost 4 bases and the J gene lost 0 bases, with 13 bases spanning the gap. The CDR3 DNA reads as TGCGCCAGCAGCCCCCGGGGACGCGTGAACACTGAAGCTTTCTTT. This codes for CASSPRGRVNTEAFF. The variable domain in full, completed from reference TRBV5-1 and TRBJ1-1, reads KAGVTQTPRYLIKTRGQQVTLSCSPISGHRSVSWYQQTPGQGLQFLFEYFSETQRNKGNFPGRFSGRQFSNSRSEMNVSTLELGDSALYLCASSPRGRVNTEAFFGQGTRLTVV.

The chain combines TRBV29-1 with TRBJ1-1; D unresolved. This CDR3 has 13 amino acids. Trimming took 6 bases from V and 5 from J, leaving 16 bases between them. Germline CDR1 is SQVTM and CDR2 is ANQGSEA. CDR3 region: CSVNGRLGTEAFF. The DNA of the CDR3 is TGCAGCGTGAACGGTCGGCTGGGGACTGAAGCTTTCTTT.

The chain links TRBV20-1 to TRBJ2-5; 9 bases map to TRBD2. The length of the CDR3 is 13 residues. In germline, CDR1 is DFQATT, CDR2 SNEGSKA (reference sequence). V lost 7 bases and J lost 4; bases outside the gene matches: 7. CDR3 sequence reads: CSVSSGVRETQYF. The CDR3 DNA sequence: TGCAGTGTATCTAGCGGGGTCCGAGAGACCCAGTACTTC.

This clonotype was observed a few times. V gene TRBV4-1 combines with J gene TRBJ2-3; maybe TRBD1 (6 bases). The CDR3 extends over 19 amino acids. V lost 0 bases, J lost 6 bases, and 25 bases lay in between. Per the germline V gene, CDR1 is MGHRA and CDR2 is YSYEKL. CDR3 amino acids: CASSQDLGDIIPRGDTQYF. For the CDR3, the DNA is TGCGCCAGCAGCCAAGATCTGGGGGACATTATCCCCCGCGGGGATACGCAGTATTTT.

The CDR3 DNA reads TGTGCCAGCTCGGGGGGACGTGACTACGAGCAGTACTTC. Its translation: CASSGGRDYEQYF. The gene calls are TRBV18 and TRBJ2-7; TRBD2 is a possible D gene (6 bases). V gave up 6 bases and J gave up 3 bases, with 12 bases separating them. Germline V gene data show CDR1 as KGHSH and CDR2 as LQKENI. This CDR3 spans 13 amino acids.

This clonotype was counted between two and nine times. The rearrangement links TRBV6-2 or TRBV6-3 to TRBJ2-5; no firm D call. Germline V lookup: CDR1 MNHEY, CDR2 SVGEGT. There are 14 residues in the CDR3. V lost 4 bases to trimming and J lost 4 bases, with 13 bases between them. The CDR3: CASSSLRPVETQYF. As DNA, the CDR3 is TGTGCCAGCAGTTCACTACGCCCAGTAGAGACCCAGTACTTC.

The CDR3 sequence: CASSRETGAAGYTF. In DNA form, the CDR3 reads TGTGCCAGCAGCCGCGAGACAGGGGCTGCTGGCTACACCTTC. The chain couples TRBV14 to TRBJ1-2; 8 bases match TRBD1. Germline V gives CDR1 SGHDN, CDR2 FVKESK. Trimming cost V 4 bases and J 7 bases; bases outside gene matches: 8. The CDR3 runs to 14 residues.

A few counts support this clonotype. This CDR3 reads CASSEGGGTHYEQYF. CDR3 coding DNA: TGTGCCAGCAGCGAGGGGGGGGGAACTCACTACGAGCAGTACTTC. The J gene is TRBJ2-7, the V gene TRBV9, with a possible D match to TRBD2 (7 bases). CDR3 length: 15 amino acids. CDR1 and CDR2 from the germline V gene are SGDLS and YYNGEE. The ends were cut back, 3 bases at V and 3 bases at J, with 16 bases in the middle.

The chain links TRBV20-1 to TRBJ2-1; D not certain. V was cut by 6 bases and J by 5 bases, with 20 bases left in between. The CDR3 totals 15 residues. Germline V CDR1 and CDR2: DFQATT, SNEGSKA (reference sequence). CDR3 protein: CSAEDDTARDNEQFF. DNA for the CDR3: TGCAGTGCCGAGGATGACACGGCTCGTGACAATGAGCAGTTCTTC.

The chain carries TRBV12-3 or TRBV12-4 and TRBJ2-5; 9 bases align to TRBD2. The CDR3 extends over 15 amino acids. V lost 6 bases, J lost 5 bases, and 10 bases stayed unmatched. The CDR3 coding sequence is TGTGCCAGCAGCAGACTAGCGGACCGCGGGGAGACCCAGTACTTC. This sequence encodes CASSRLADRGETQYF.

This clonotype was seen only a few times. The DNA of the CDR3 is TGTGCCAGCAGCCCGTCTTTGGGACAGGATCATAGCAATCAGCCCCAGCATTTT. This translates into CASSPSLGQDHSNQPQHF. The chain combines TRBV7-6 with TRBJ1-5, with TRBD1 identical over 8 bases. Germline V gene data show CDR1 as SGHVS and CDR2 as FNYEAQ. The CDR3 is 18 amino acids. The J segment lost 0 bases and the V segment lost 5 bases, leaving 12 bases of the junction unmatched.

There are a few counts of this clonotype. The chain has TRBV5-6 and TRBJ1-1; D is possibly TRBD1 (5 bases). The germline V gene encodes CDR1 SGHDT and CDR2 YYEEEE. V was pared by 1 base and J by 6 bases, with 7 bases between. The CDR3 is 12 amino acids. The CDR3 DNA is TGTGCCAGCAGCTTGATGGGGGCTGAAGCTTTCTTT. Residues: CASSLMGAEAFF.

The V and J genes are TRBV5-4 and TRBJ1-1, with D unresolved. Trimming took 1 base from V and 0 from J, leaving 13 bases between them. The CDR3 length is 16 residues. CDR1 and CDR2 from the germline V gene are SGHNT and YYREEE (reference sequence). CDR3 protein: CASSLSRQVMNTEAFF. The CDR3 coding sequence is TGTGCCAGCAGCTTGTCCCGTCAGGTCATGAACACTGAAGCTTTCTTT.

This clonotype was observed a handful of times. This chain joins TRBV12-3 or TRBV12-4 and TRBJ1-6, with TRBD1 as a possible D gene (5 bases). The CDR3 consists of 14 residues. The V gene lost 8 bases and the J gene lost 3 bases, with 11 bases spanning the gap. CDR3 DNA: TGTGCCAGCGCCTCCGACAGCTATAATTCACCCCTCCACTTT. Translation: CASASDSYNSPLHF.